This TCR beta chain was obtained from a study of identical twins. General study results and limits: Models underestimated TCR alpha sharing (out-of-frame) in monozygotic twins.

TCRdb re-called the 5' RACE reads through MiXCR, storing one row per CDR3 protein. The sample contains around 530,000 distinct CDR3 sequences, roughly 15% of which appear only once. In this sample, this clonotype turned up a few times. Antigen unknown. This CDR3 has 19 residues. Germline V gene data show CDR1 as LNHNV and CDR2 as YYDKDF (reference sequence). V was pared by 0 bases and J by 1 base, with 16 bases between. The same sample was also used in a study of yellow fever vaccine responses in identical twins. This second report adds: The T cell response to vaccination in identical twins was reportedly partly convergent and partly personalized.

The rearrangement uses TRBV15 and TRBJ2-6; possible D gene TRBD2, 5 bases. What was sequenced was CD4+ T cells sorted from blood. The receptor was isolated from a woman younger than 30 in good health. The CDR3 is CATSRDMDLRESGANVLTF. CDR3 sequence (DNA): TGTGCCACCAGCAGAGATATGGATTTGAGGGAGTCTGGGGCCAACGTCCTGACTTTC.